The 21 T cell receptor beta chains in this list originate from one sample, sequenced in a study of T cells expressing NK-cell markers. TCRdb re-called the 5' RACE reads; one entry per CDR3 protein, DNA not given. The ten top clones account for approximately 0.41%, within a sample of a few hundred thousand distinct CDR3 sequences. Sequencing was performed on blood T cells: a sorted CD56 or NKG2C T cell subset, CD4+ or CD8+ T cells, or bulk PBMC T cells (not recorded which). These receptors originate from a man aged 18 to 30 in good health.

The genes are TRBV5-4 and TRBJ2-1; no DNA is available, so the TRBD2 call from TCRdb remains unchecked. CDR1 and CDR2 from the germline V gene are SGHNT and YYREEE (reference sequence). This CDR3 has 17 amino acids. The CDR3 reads CASSSPATSSVTHEQFF.

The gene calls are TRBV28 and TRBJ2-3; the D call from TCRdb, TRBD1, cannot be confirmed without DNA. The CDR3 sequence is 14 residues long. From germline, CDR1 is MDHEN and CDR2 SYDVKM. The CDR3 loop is CASSLPGRPDTQYF.

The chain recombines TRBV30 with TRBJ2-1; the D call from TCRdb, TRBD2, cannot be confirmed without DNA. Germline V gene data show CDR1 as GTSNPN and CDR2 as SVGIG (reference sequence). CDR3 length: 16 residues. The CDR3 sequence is CAWSVPGLAGDNEQFF.

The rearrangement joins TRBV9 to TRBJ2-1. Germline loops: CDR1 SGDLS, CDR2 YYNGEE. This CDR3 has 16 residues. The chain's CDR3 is CASSGERIGTQNEQFF.

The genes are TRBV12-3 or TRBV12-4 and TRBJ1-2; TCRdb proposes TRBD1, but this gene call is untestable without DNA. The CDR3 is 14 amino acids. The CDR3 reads CASSLRGGDEGYTF.

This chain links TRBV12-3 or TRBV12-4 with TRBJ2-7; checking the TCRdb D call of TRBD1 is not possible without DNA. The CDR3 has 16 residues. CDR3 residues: CASSRVFRLGSGEQYF.

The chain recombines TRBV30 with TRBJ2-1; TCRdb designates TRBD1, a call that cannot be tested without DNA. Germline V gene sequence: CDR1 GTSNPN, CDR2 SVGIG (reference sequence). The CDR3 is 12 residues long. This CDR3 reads CAVDRPYNEQFF.

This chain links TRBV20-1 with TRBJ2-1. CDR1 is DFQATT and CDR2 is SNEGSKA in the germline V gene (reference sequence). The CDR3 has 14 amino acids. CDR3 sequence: CSARDLWNMNEQFF.

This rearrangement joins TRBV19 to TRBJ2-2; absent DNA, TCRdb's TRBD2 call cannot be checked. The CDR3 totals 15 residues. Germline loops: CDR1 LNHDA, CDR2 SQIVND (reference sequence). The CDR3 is CASTTRGGNTGELFF.

This chain's CDR3 is CSVETGGGYEQYF. This chain links TRBV29-1 with TRBJ2-7; the D call of TRBD1 rests on TCRdb alone, since no DNA is present to check it. Germline CDR1 reads SQVTM; CDR2 reads ANQGSEA. CDR3 length: 13 residues.

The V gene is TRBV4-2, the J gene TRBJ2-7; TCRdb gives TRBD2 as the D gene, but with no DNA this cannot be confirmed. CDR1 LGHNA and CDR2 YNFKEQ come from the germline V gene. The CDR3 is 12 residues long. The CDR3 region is CASRGEAYEQYF.

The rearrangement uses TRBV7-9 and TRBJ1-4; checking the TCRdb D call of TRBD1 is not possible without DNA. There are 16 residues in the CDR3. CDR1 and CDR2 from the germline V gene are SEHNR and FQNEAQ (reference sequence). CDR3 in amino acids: CASSLALVGGEEKLFF.

The CDR3 sequence: CSATGTDEQFF. The J gene is TRBJ2-1, the V gene TRBV20-1. There are 11 residues in the CDR3. Germline CDR1 and CDR2: DFQATT and SNEGSKA (reference sequence).

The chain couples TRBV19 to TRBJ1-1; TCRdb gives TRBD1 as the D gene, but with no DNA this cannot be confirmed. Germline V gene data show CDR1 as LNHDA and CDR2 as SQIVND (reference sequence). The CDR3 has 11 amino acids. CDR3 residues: CATGEPSPAFF.

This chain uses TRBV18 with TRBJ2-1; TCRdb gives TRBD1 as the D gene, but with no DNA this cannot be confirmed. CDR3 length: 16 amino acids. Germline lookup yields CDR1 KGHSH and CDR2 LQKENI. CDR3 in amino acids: CASSPAAGGSYNEQFF.

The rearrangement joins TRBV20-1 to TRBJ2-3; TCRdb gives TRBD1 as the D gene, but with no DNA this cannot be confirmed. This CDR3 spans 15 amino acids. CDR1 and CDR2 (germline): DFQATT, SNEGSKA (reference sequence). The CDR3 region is CSARIWGQGTDTQYF.

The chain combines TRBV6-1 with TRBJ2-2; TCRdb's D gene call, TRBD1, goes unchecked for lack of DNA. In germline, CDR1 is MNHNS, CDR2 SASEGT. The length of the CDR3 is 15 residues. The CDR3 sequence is CASRTYRVSTGELFF.

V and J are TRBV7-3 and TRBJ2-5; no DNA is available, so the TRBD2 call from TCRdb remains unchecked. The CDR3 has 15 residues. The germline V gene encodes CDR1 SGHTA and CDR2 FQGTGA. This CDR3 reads CASSLDSVGQETQYF. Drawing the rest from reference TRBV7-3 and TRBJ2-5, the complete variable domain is GAGVSQTPSNKVTEKGKYVELRCDPISGHTALYWYRQSLGQGPEFLIYFQGTGAADDSGLPNDRFFAVRPEGSVSTLKIQRTERGDSAVYLCASSLDSVGQETQYFGPGTRLLVL.

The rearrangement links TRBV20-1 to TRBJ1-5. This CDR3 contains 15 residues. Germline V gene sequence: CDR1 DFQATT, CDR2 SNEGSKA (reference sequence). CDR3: CSARRVGKGNQPQHF.

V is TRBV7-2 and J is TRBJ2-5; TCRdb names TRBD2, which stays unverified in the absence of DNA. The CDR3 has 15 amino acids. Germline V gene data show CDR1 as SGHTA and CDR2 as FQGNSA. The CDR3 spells CATLGTSGSGGTQYF.

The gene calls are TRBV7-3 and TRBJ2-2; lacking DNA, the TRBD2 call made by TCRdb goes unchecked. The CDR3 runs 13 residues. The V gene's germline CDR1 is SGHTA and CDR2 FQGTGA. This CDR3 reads CASSLKRDGELFF.